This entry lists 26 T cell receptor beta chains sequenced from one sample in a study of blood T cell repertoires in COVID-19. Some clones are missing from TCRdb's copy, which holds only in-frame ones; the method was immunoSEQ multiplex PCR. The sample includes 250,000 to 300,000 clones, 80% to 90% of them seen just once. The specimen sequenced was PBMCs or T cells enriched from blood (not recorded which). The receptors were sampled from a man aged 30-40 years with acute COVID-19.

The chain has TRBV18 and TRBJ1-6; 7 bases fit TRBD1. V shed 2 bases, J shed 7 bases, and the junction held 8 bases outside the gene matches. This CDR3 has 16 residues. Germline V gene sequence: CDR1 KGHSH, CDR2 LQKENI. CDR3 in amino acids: CASSPEDRARNSPLHF. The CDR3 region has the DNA TGTGCCAGCTCACCAGAAGACAGGGCTAGGAATTCACCCCTCCACTTT.

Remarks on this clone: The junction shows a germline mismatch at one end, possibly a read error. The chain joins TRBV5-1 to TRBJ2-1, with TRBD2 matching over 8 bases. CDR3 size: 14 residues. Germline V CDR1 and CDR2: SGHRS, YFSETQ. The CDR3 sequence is CASTSGTSNYEQFF. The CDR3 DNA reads TGTGCCAGCACCTCCGGGACTAGTAACTATGAGCAGTTCTTC. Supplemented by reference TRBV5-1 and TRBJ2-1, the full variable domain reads KAGVTQTPRYLIKTRGQQVTLSCSPISGHRSVSWYQQTPGQGLQFLFEYFSETQRNKGNFPGRFSGRQFSNSRSEMNVSTLELGDSALYLCASTSGTSNYEQFFGPGTRLTVL.

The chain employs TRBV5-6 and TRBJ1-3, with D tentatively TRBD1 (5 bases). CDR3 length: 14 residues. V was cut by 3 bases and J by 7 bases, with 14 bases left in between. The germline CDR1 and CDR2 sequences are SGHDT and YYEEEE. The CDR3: CASSYGQIPNTIYF. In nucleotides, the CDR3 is TGTGCCAGCAGCTACGGACAAATACCGAACACCATATATTTT. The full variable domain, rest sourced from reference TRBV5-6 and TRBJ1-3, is DAGVTQSPTHLIKTRGQQVTLRCSPKSGHDTVSWYQQALGQGPQFIFQYYEEEERQRGNFPDRFSGHQFPNYSSELNVNALLLGDSALYLCASSYGQIPNTIYFGEGSWLTVV.

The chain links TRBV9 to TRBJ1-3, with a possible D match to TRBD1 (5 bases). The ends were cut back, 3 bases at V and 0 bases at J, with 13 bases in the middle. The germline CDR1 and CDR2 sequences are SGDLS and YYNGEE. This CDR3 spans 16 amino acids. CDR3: CASSAREGPSGNTIYF. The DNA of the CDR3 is TGTGCCAGCAGCGCCAGGGAGGGACCCTCTGGAAACACCATATATTTT.

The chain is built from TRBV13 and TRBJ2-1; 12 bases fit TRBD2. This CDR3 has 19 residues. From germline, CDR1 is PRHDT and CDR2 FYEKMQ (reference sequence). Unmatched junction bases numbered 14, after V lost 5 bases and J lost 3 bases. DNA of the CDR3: TGTGCCAGCAGCGACACCTTCCCTAGCGGGAGGGAACACTACAATGAGCAGTTCTTC. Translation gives CASSDTFPSGREHYNEQFF.

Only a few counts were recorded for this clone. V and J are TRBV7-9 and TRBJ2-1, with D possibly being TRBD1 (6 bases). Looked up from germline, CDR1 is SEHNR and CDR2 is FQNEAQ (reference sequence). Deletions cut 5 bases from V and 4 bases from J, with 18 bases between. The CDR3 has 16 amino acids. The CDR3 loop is CASSRSSGQLYNEQFF. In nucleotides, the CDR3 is TGTGCCAGCAGCCGGTCCTCCGGACAGTTGTACAATGAGCAGTTCTTC.

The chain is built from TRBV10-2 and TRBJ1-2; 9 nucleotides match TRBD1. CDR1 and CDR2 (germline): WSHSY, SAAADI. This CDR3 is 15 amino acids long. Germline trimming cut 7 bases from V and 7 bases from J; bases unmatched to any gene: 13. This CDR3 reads CASKTGTGLRGGYTF. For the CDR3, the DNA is TGCGCCAGCAAAACCGGGACAGGGCTAAGGGGTGGCTACACCTTC.

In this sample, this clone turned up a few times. Here the CDR3 DNA reads TGTGCCAGCAGCTTATATCAGCGACGGTCGGGCCGCGGGATCTACAATGAGCAGTTCTTC. It is translated as CASSLYQRRSGRGIYNEQFF. V gene TRBV13 combines with J gene TRBJ2-1; possible D gene TRBD2, 6 bases. The V end was cut by 2 bases, the J end by 3 bases, with 26 bases between. Germline-derived CDR1 and CDR2 are PRHDT and FYEKMQ (reference sequence). This CDR3 region has 20 residues.

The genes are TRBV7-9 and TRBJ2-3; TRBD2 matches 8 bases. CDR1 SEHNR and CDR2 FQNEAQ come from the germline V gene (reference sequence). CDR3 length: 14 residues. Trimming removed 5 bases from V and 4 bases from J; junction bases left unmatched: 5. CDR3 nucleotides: TGTGCCAGCAGCCCTTCGGGGGGGTCAGATACGCAGTATTTT. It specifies CASSPSGGSDTQYF.

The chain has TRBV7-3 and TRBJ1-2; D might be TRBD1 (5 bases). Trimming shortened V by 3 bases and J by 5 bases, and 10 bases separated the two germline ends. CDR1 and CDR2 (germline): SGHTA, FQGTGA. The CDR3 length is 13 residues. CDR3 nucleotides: TGTGCCAGCAGCTTCAACAAGGGGTATGGCTACACCTTC. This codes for CASSFNKGYGYTF.

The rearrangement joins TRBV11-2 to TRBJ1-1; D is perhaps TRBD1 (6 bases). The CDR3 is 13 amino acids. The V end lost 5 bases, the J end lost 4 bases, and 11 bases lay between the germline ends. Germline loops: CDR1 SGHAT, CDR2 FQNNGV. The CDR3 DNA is TGTGCCAGCAGCGCCAGGGGCGGCACTGAAGCTTTCTTT. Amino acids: CASSARGGTEAFF.

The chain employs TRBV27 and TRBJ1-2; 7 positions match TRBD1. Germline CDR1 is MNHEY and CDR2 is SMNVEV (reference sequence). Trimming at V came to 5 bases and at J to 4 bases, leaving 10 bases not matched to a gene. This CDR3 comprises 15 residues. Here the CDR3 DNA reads TGTGCCAGCAGTCTTAGACAGGGATCACGCTATGGCTACACCTTC. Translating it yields CASSLRQGSRYGYTF.

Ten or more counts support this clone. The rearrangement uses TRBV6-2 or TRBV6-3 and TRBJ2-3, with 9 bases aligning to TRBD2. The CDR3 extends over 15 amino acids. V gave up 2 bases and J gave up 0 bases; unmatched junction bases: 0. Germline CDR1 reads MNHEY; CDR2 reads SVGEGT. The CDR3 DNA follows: TGTGCCAGCAGTTACACTAGCGGGAGCACAGATACGCAGTATTTT. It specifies CASSYTSGSTDTQYF.

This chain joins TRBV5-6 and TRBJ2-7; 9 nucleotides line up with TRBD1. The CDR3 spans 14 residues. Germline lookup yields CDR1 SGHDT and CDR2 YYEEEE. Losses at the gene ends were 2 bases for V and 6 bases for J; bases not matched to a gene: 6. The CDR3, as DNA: TGTGCCAGCAGCTTCCGTTCGACAGGGGGCGAGCAGTACGTC. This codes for CASSFRSTGGEQYV.

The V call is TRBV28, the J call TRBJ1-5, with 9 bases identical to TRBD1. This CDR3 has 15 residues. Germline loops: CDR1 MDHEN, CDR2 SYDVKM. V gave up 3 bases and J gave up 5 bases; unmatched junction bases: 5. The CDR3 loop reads CASSFGQGRHQPQHF. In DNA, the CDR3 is TGTGCCAGCAGTTTTGGACAGGGGCGGCATCAGCCCCAGCATTTT.

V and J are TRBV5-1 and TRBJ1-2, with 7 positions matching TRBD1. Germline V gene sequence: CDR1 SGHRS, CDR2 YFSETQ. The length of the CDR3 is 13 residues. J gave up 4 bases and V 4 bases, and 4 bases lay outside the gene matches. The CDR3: CASSNRDSYGYTF. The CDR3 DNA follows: TGCGCCAGCAGCAACCGGGACAGCTATGGCTACACCTTC.

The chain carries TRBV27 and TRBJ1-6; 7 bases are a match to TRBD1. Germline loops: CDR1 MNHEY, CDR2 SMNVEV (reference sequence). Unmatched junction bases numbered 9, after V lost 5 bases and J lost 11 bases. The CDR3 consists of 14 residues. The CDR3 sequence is CASSTQGKLAPLHF. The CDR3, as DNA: TGTGCCAGCAGTACACAGGGGAAGTTGGCACCCCTCCACTTT.

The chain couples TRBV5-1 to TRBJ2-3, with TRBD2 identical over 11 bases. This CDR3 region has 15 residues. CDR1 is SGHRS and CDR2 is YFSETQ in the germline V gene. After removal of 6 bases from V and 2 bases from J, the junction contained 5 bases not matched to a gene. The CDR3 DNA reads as TGCGCCAGCACCCTGACTAGCGGGGCCACAGATACGCAGTATTTT. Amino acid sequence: CASTLTSGATDTQYF.

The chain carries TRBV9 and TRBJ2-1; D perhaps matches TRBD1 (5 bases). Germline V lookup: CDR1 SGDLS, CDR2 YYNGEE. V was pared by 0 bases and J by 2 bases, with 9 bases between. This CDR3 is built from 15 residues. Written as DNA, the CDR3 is TGTGCCAGCAGCGTAGCTAGGGGCCCCTACAATGAGCAGTTCTTC. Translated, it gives CASSVARGPYNEQFF.

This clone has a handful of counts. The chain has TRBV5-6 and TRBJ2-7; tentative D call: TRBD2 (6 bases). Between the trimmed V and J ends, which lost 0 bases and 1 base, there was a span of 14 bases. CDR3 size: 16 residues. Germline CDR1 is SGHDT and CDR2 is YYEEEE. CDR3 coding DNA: TGTGCCAGCAGCTTGGCGGGGACTCACTCTTCCTACGAGCAGTACGTC. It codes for CASSLAGTHSSYEQYV.

The CDR3 region has the DNA TGTGCCAGCAGCCCCCACCCCCGGGACAGGGGGCGAGGTGAGCAGTTCTTC. Its protein product is CASSPHPRDRGRGEQFF. This chain links TRBV7-2 with TRBJ2-1; 12 positions match TRBD1. This CDR3 spans 17 amino acids. The trim removed 5 bases at V and 9 bases at J, leaving 14 bases unmatched. Germline V gene lookup returns CDR1 SGHTA and CDR2 FQGNSA.

The CDR3 region has the DNA TGTGCCAGTCTATCGACAGGTTTGAATCAGCCCCAGCATTTT. Translation: CASLSTGLNQPQHF. This chain uses TRBV28 with TRBJ1-5; D perhaps matches TRBD1 (6 bases). Germline CDR1 reads MDHEN; CDR2 reads SYDVKM. The CDR3 runs to 14 residues. V lost 9 bases and J lost 4, with 16 bases in between.

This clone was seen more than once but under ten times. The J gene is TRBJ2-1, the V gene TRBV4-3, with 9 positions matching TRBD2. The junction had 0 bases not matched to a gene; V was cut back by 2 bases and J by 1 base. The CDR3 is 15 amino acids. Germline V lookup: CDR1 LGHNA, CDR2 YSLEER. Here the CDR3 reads CASSQSGGSYNEQFF. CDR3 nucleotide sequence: TGCGCCAGCAGCCAAAGCGGGGGGTCCTACAATGAGCAGTTCTTC.

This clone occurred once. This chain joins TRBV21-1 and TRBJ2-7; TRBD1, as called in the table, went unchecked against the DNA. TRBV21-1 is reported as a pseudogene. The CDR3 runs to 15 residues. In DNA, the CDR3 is TGTGCCAGCAGCAAAGGAGGGGCAGGGGGTGGCGAGCAGTACGTC. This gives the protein CASSKGGAGGGEQYV.

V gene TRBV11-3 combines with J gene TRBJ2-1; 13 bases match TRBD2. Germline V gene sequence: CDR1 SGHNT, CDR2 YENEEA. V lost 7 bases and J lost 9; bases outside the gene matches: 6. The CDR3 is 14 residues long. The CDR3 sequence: CASTGLAGAREQFF. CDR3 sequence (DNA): TGTGCCAGCACCGGACTAGCGGGAGCTCGTGAGCAGTTCTTC.

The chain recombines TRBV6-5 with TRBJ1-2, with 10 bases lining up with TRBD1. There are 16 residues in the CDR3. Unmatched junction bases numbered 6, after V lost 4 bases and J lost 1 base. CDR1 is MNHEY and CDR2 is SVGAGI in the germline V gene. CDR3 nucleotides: TGTGCCAGCAGTTTCAGGACAGGGGGATTTAACTATGGCTACACCTTC. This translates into CASSFRTGGFNYGYTF.